This T cell receptor beta chain derives from a study of identical twins. The table lists this clonotype with a few counts. The antigen remains unidentified. The junction shows a germline mismatch at one end, possibly a read error. Carrying unique molecular identifiers, the cDNA also gained a universal primer site through template switching. TCRdb itself ran the 5' RACE reads through MiXCR, one entry per CDR3 protein. The data show about 530,000 distinct CDR3 sequences, more than 20% seen once. Study-level points and caveats: When twins shared out-of-frame alpha sequences, those sequences had excess low generation probability.

CDR3 length: 15 residues. Looked up from germline, CDR1 is MNHEY and CDR2 is SVGAGI. This sample was shared with a second study, whose subject was yellow fever vaccine responses in identical twins.

The receptor's source is a young woman in good health. Sequenced sample: CD4+ T cells sorted from blood. This chain uses TRBV6-5 with TRBJ2-1; 13 bases fit TRBD2. CDR3 region: CASSDSRLAGGTRVF. CDR3 coding DNA: TGTGCCAGCAGTGACTCGAGACTAGCGGGGGGCACTCGGGTCTTC.